This T cell receptor beta chain was recovered during a study of blood T cell repertoires in COVID-19. Study in general: Sites in the United States, Italy and Spain provided acute and convalescent COVID-19 samples. The analysed material was cDNA or gDNA that came from T cells, B-cell-depleted T cells, or PBMCs.

The germline gives CDR1 LGHNA, CDR2 YSLEER. The CDR3 consists of 15 residues. Trimming shortened V by 0 bases and J by 1 base, and 9 bases separated the two germline ends. This clone occurred once. Measured with immunoSEQ multiplex PCR; TCRdb has only the in-frame clones, and not every one. The sample lists about 43,000 clones, approximately 86% occurring once. The chain uses TRBV4-3 and TRBJ1-1, with D unclear. What was sequenced was peripheral blood. The clonotype originates from a man between 60 and 75 years old with active COVID-19. CDR3 in DNA: TGCGCCAGCAGCCAAGATCGGGGAAGGAACACTGAAGCTTTCTTT. This translates into CASSQDRGRNTEAFF.